Listed below are T cell receptor beta chains from one sample, sequenced in a study of early T cells in non-severe SARS-CoV-2 infection. One entry per CDR3 protein, called by TCRdb with MiXCR from the 5' RACE reads. The repertoire holds about 60,000 distinct CDR3 sequences, with roughly 5.9% as singletons. Sequencing was carried out using whole blood. The receptors originated from an adult who was a healthcare worker with PCR-confirmed SARS-CoV-2 infection or an uninfected control (not recorded which). CDR3s include the opening cysteine and the closing phenylalanine or tryptophan. The D gene is left open where the match is weak. Some rows mark clone size as missing; the rest say once, few, many or name a class of expanded clone.

size	length	V	D	J	CDR3	DNA
NA	15	TRBV12-3/TRBV12-4	NA	TRBJ2-7	CASSQGGSSSYEQYF	TGTGCCAGCAGTCAAGGGGGGTCAAGCTCCTACGAGCAGTACTTC
many	15	TRBV7-9	TRBD1	TRBJ2-3	CASSFSTGGTDTQYF	TGTGCCAGCAGCTTTTCGACAGGGGGCACAGATACGCAGTATTTT
many	14	TRBV6-2/TRBV6-3	TRBD2	TRBJ2-1	CASSLGLARNEQFF	TGTGCCAGCAGCTTGGGACTAGCGAGGAATGAGCAGTTCTTC
many	12	TRBV28	NA	TRBJ2-7	CASTGTVYEQYF	TGTGCCAGCACCGGGACGGTCTACGAGCAGTACTTC
few	13	TRBV5-1	NA	TRBJ2-7	CASSLGQGRDLYF	TGCGCCAGCAGCTTGGGACAGGGGAGGGATTTGTACTTC
few	14	TRBV5-1	TRBD1	TRBJ2-3	CASSWDSPTDTQYF	TGCGCCAGCAGCTGGGACAGCCCCACAGATACGCAGTATTTT
few	16	TRBV9	NA	TRBJ2-5	CASSVGATRDQETQYF	TGTGCCAGCAGCGTAGGCGCGACAAGGGACCAAGAGACCCAGTACTTC
NA	12	TRBV20-1	NA	TRBJ2-7	CSASSISYEQYF	TGCAGTGCTAGTTCGATCTCCTACGAGCAGTACTTC
NA	12	TRBV5-5	NA	TRBJ2-7	CASSHVTYEQYF	TGTGCCAGCAGCCACGTCACCTACGAGCAGTACTTC
NA	14	TRBV29-1	NA	TRBJ2-2	CSVSTGLNTGELFF	TGCAGCGTGTCAACAGGGTTGAACACCGGGGAGCTGTTTTTT
many	13	TRBV6-2/TRBV6-3	NA	TRBJ2-3	CASSPRPGDTQYF	TGTGCCAGCAGCCCCCGACCCGGTGATACGCAGTATTTT
few	12	TRBV12-3/TRBV12-4	NA	TRBJ1-6	CASSEASSPLHF	TGTGCCAGCAGTGAAGCTAGTTCACCCCTCCACTTT
NA	15	TRBV15	TRBD1	TRBJ1-6	CATSRAGGGHSPLHF	TGTGCCACCAGCAGAGCAGGGGGAGGCCATTCACCCCTCCACTTT
NA	16	TRBV7-9	TRBD1	TRBJ2-6	CASSAGQGTGANVPTF	TGTGCCAGCAGCGCCGGACAGGGGACTGGGGCCAACGTCCCGACTTTC
NA	14	TRBV12-3/TRBV12-4	TRBD1	TRBJ2-1	CASTPGQGRSEQFF	TGTGCCAGCACCCCTGGACAGGGACGGAGTGAGCAGTTCTTC
NA	13	TRBV6-5	NA	TRBJ1-2	CASSYNRRLGYTF	TGTGCCAGCAGTTATAATAGGCGGCTTGGCTACACCTTC
many	14	TRBV6-5	NA	TRBJ2-7	CASSYGGDAYEQYF	TGTGCCAGCAGTTACGGAGGAGATGCCTACGAGCAGTACTTC
NA	15	TRBV18	NA	TRBJ2-5	CAGSPSGGSQETQYF	TGTGCCGGCTCACCAAGTGGGGGGAGCCAAGAGACCCAGTACTTC
NA	15	TRBV6-1	NA	TRBJ2-4	CASSYWEGTKNIQYF	TGTGCCAGCAGTTATTGGGAAGGAACCAAAAACATTCAGTACTTC
many	11	TRBV12-3/TRBV12-4	NA	TRBJ2-7	CASRRSYEQYF	TGTGCCAGCAGGCGCTCCTACGAGCAGTACTTC
few	14	TRBV7-2	NA	TRBJ2-5	CASSFYGSQETQYF	TGTGCCAGCAGCTTTTACGGGTCCCAAGAGACCCAGTACTTC
many	15	TRBV11-2	NA	TRBJ2-7	CASSLRTLVGSEQYF	TGTGCCAGCAGCTTACGGACTCTCGTTGGCTCCGAGCAGTACTTC
NA	14	TRBV6-1	NA	TRBJ2-5	CASSARTVQETQYF	TGTGCCAGCAGTGCTAGGACGGTACAAGAGACCCAGTACTTC
many	14	TRBV7-9	TRBD1	TRBJ2-7	CASSQGQGIYEQYF	TGTGCCAGCAGCCAGGGACAGGGGATTTACGAGCAGTACTTC
many	15	TRBV11-2	NA	TRBJ2-1	CASSLVQATYNEQFF	TGTGCCAGCAGCTTGGTTCAGGCGACCTACAATGAGCAGTTCTTC
NA	15	TRBV7-9	TRBD2	TRBJ2-3	CASSASGRGGDTQYF	TGTGCCAGCAGCGCCAGCGGGAGAGGGGGAGATACGCAGTATTTT
many	18	TRBV9	TRBD1	TRBJ1-3	CASSVAPRTGGSGNTIYF	TGTGCCAGCAGCGTAGCCCCCCGGACAGGGGGCTCTGGAAACACCATATATTTT
many	13	TRBV20-1	TRBD2	TRBJ2-7	CSAPRAGEYEQYF	TGCAGTGCTCCCCGTGCGGGGGAGTACGAGCAGTACTTC
many	15	TRBV12-3/TRBV12-4	TRBD1	TRBJ1-4	CASSPRQGGGEKLFF	TGTGCCAGCAGTCCCCGACAGGGGGGAGGTGAAAAACTGTTTTTT
many	15	TRBV5-5	NA	TRBJ1-6	CASSLERRANSPLHF	TGTGCCAGCAGCTTGGAACGTCGGGCGAATTCACCCCTCCACTTT
many	15	TRBV12-3/TRBV12-4	TRBD1	TRBJ1-3	CASTTQGSSGNTIYF	TGTGCCAGCACTACACAGGGGAGCTCTGGAAACACCATATATTTT
many	14	TRBV4-1	NA	TRBJ2-7	CATHPGVLGVEQYF	TGCGCCACCCACCCCGGGGTATTGGGAGTAGAGCAGTACTTC
many	14	TRBV20-1	NA	TRBJ2-3	CSARDRWGADTQYF	TGCAGTGCTAGAGATCGTTGGGGGGCAGATACGCAGTATTTT
few	12	TRBV7-9	NA	TRBJ2-3	CASLRGADTQYF	TGTGCCAGCTTAAGGGGCGCAGATACGCAGTATTTT
many	12	TRBV11-2	NA	TRBJ2-3	CASSPGTDTQYF	TGTGCCAGCAGCCCAGGCACAGATACGCAGTATTTT
few	15	TRBV6-6	TRBD2	TRBJ2-1	CASSTSSGRVNEQFF	TGTGCCAGCAGTACATCTAGCGGGAGGGTAAATGAGCAGTTCTTC
many	13	TRBV6-2/TRBV6-3	TRBD1	TRBJ2-7	CASSPDRLREQYF	TGTGCCAGCAGCCCGGACAGGCTACGAGAGCAGTACTTC
few	21	TRBV7-9	NA	TRBJ2-3	CASSLLSRWARSVAGTDTQYF	TGTGCCAGCAGCTTACTCTCGCGGTGGGCTAGATCGGTAGCTGGCACAGATACGCAGTATTTT
many	15	TRBV7-9	NA	TRBJ2-5	CALHSGQGRVETQYF	TGTGCCCTCCACTCGGGGCAGGGAAGAGTAGAGACCCAGTACTTC
many	13	TRBV7-2	TRBD1	TRBJ1-2	CASSRDRGYGYTF	TGTGCCAGCAGCCGGGACAGGGGCTATGGCTACACCTTC
NA	15	TRBV19	NA	TRBJ2-2	CASSLGRGRTGELFF	TGTGCCAGTAGTTTGGGGCGAGGTCGCACCGGGGAGCTGTTTTTT
few	14	TRBV10-3	NA	TRBJ1-5	CAISAGRADQPQHF	TGTGCCATCAGTGCCGGAAGGGCCGATCAGCCCCAGCATTTT
many	13	TRBV12-5	NA	TRBJ1-5	CASGRQGHQPQHF	TGTGCTAGTGGTCGGCAGGGCCACCAGCCCCAGCATTTT